This T cell receptor (beta chain) was recovered during a study of regulatory T cells in long-lasting Graves disease. Library construction for TCR beta used iRepertoire HTBI primers and Arm-PCR of CDR3 regions. TCRdb reprocessed the multiplex PCR reads via MiXCR and lists one record per CDR3 protein. The table lists under 450,000 distinct CDR3 sequences, 12% of them singletons. Time point described: newly diagnosed GD, antithyroid drugs for less than 3 months. RNA from PBMCs was the source of the TCR library. Concerning this clonotype: A much larger clone lies a single base off, so this may be a read error.

These data were also reused for a study on T cells in Graves' hyperthyroidism and ophthalmopathy.

This TCR derives from a woman between 18 and 29 years old with Graves disease. The specimen was peripheral blood mononuclear cells (PBMCs), collected at new diagnosis, from a patient treated with antithyroid drugs.

CDR3 bases: TGTGCCAGCAGCTTAGATACCCCGGACGGGAATGCCTACGAGCAGTGCTTC. Residues: CASSLDTPDGNAYEQCF. The genes are TRBV11-3 and TRBJ2-7; D possibly corresponds to TRBD2 (5 bases). Per the germline V gene, CDR1 is SGHNT and CDR2 is YENEEA. This CDR3 contains 17 residues.